A single sample is the source of the 19 T cell receptor beta chains below, sequenced in a study of T cells in women clearing cervical HPV infection. Clones were sequenced by immunoSEQ multiplex PCR, and TCRdb holds only the in-frame ones, with some missing. The sample's table shows over 30,000 clones. Sequencing was done on a sample of blood buffy coat. The receptors stem from a woman aged 18-69 years with a cervical HPV16 infection that either progressed to CIN3+ or cleared (not recorded which).

As concerns this clone: The CDR3 extends 3 residues past the end of the read, so its final part is completed from the germline J gene. The V gene is TRBV5-1, the J gene TRBJ1-2; 8 nucleotides align to TRBD1. Germline V lookup: CDR1 SGHRS, CDR2 YFSETQ. This CDR3 is 15 amino acids long. V lost 0 bases to trimming and J lost 5 bases; unmatched junction nucleotides: 6. CDR3 protein: CASSLAGQGAYGYTF. The CDR3 DNA, read in part, is TGCGCCAGCAGCTTGGCCGGGCAGGGGGCGTATGGC.

Of note for this clone: The CDR3 goes on 3 residues after the read ends, and that part is filled in from the germline J gene. The chain is built from TRBV7-9 and TRBJ1-3, with D perhaps matching TRBD1 (6 bases). Trimming removed 4 bases from V and 3 bases from J, with 13 bases in between. The CDR3 extends over 15 amino acids. The germline V gene encodes CDR1 SEHNR and CDR2 FQNEAQ (reference sequence). This CDR3 is CASSSDEGVGNTIYF. The DNA read from the CDR3 is TGTGCCAGCAGCTCAGACGAGGGGGTTGGAAACACC.

Of note for this clone: The CDR3 is cut off 3 residues early in the read; its end comes from the germline J gene. The chain joins TRBV5-4 to TRBJ2-7, with D perhaps TRBD2 (5 bases). CDR1 and CDR2 from the germline V gene are SGHNT and YYREEE (reference sequence). This CDR3 comprises 14 residues. The V and J ends lost 0 bases and 0 bases respectively, with 7 bases between them. CDR3 bases read: TGTGCCAGCAGCTTGGAAGCGGACTCCTACGAG. Residues: CASSLEADSYE. The entire CDR3 protein reads CASSLEADSYEQYF.

With respect to this clone: The sequenced fragment ends 3 residues before the CDR3 boundary, so the rest is inferred from the germline J gene. This chain uses TRBV18 with TRBJ1-2; possible D gene TRBD1, 6 bases. Germline assignment: CDR1 KGHSH and CDR2 LQKENI. There are 13 residues in the CDR3. V gave up 7 bases and J gave up 3 bases, with 12 bases separating them. The CDR3 sequence is CASWDKNYYGYTF. Partial CDR3 DNA: TGTGCCAGCTGGGACAAGAATTACTATGGC.

On this clone: The read finishes 3 residues shy of the CDR3 end, and the germline J gene is used to complete it. This chain links TRBV5-6 with TRBJ2-3; the D gene is possibly TRBD1 (7 bases). From germline, CDR1 is SGHDT and CDR2 YYEEEE. This CDR3 has 15 amino acids. V gave up 4 bases and J gave up 5 bases, with 17 bases separating them. The sequenced part of the CDR3 DNA is TGTGCCAGCAGCGCGGGACAGAACTTGCTAGATACG. Amino acids: CASSAGQNLLDT. In full, the CDR3 is CASSAGQNLLDTQYF.

Of note for this clone: Read coverage stops 3 residues before the CDR3 terminus; the germline J gene supplies the remainder. This chain links TRBV19 with TRBJ2-5; 8 bases are shared with TRBD1. CDR3 size: 14 residues. V lost 4 bases to trimming and J lost 4 bases; unmatched junction nucleotides: 5. Germline CDR1 reads LNHDA; CDR2 reads SQIVND (reference sequence). CDR3 loop: CASSSTGGLETQYF. The DNA read from the CDR3 is TGTGCCAGTAGTAGTACAGGGGGTTTAGAGACC.

To note about this clone: The read falls 3 residues short of the CDR3 end, and the missing part is taken from the germline J gene. The genes are TRBV11-2 and TRBJ1-3; TRBD1 might be the D (6 bases). Germline values: CDR1 SGHAT, CDR2 FQNNGV. V lost 5 bases to trimming and J lost 3 bases, with 11 bases between them. The CDR3 runs 14 residues. This CDR3 reads CASSQQGYGNTIYF. CDR3 DNA, as far as it was read: TGTGCCAGCAGCCAACAGGGTTATGGAAACACC.

Details on this clone: The observed sequence ends 3 residues before the CDR3 terminus, with the missing tail filled in from the germline J gene. V is TRBV19 and J is TRBJ2-1; D possibly corresponds to TRBD1 (6 bases). This CDR3 region has 12 residues. V was pared by 3 bases and J by 7 bases, with 7 bases between. The germline CDR1 and CDR2 sequences are LNHDA and SQIVND (reference sequence). This CDR3 is CASSITGNEQFF. Partial CDR3 DNA: TGTGCCAGTAGTATCACAGGGAATGAG.

As regards this clone: The CDR3 is cut off 3 residues early in the read; its end comes from the germline J gene. The J gene is TRBJ1-2, the V gene TRBV5-1; 8 bases are a match to TRBD1. CDR1 is SGHRS and CDR2 is YFSETQ in the germline V gene. CDR3 length: 15 amino acids. The CDR3: CASSLAGQGASGYTF. CDR3 DNA (partial): TGCGCCAGCAGCTTGGCGGGTCAGGGGGCCAGCGGC.

About this clone itself: The CDR3 end falls 3 residues outside the read, so it is completed with the germline J gene. The chain employs TRBV7-9 and TRBJ2-7; 9 positions match TRBD1. Germline assignment: CDR1 SEHNR and CDR2 FQNEAQ (reference sequence). The length of the CDR3 is 15 residues. Unmatched junction bases numbered 7, after V lost 1 base and J lost 6 bases. CDR3 in amino acids: CASSLGGQGSGEQYF. Incomplete CDR3 DNA: TGTGCCAGCAGCTTAGGGGGACAGGGTTCCGGCGAG.

About this clone itself: The read terminates 3 residues before the CDR3 end, so the remaining end is supplied by the germline J gene. The chain carries TRBV30 and TRBJ1-3, with D perhaps TRBD1 (5 bases). CDR1 is GTSNPN, CDR2 SVGIG, per germline (reference sequence). V lost 5 bases and J lost 0, with 20 bases in between. CDR3 size: 17 residues. The sequenced CDR3 bases are TGTGCCTGGGACCCTGGCAGGGTCCGAAGCTCTGGAAACACC. Translated, it gives CAWDPGRVRSSGNT. In full, the CDR3 reads CAWDPGRVRSSGNTIYF. The full variable domain, in which reference TRBV30 and TRBJ1-3 provide the parts outside the CDR3, is SQTIHQWPATLVQPVGSPLSLECTVEGTSNPNLYWYRQAAGRGLQLLFYSVGIGQISSEVPQNLSASRPQDRQFILSSKKLLLSDSGFYLCAWDPGRVRSSGNTIYFGEGSWLTVV.

With regard to this clone: The observed sequence ends 3 residues before the CDR3 terminus, with the missing tail filled in from the germline J gene. The chain couples TRBV19 to TRBJ1-2; D unclear. Looked up from germline, CDR1 is LNHDA and CDR2 is SQIVND (reference sequence). With 7 bases removed from V and 3 bases from J, the gap between germline ends came to 12 bases. The CDR3 runs to 13 residues. CDR3 loop: CASTPYRDYGYTF. The covered CDR3 bases are TGTGCCAGTACCCCTTACAGAGACTATGGC.

As to this clone: The read halts 3 residues ahead of the CDR3 end, with the missing end drawn from the germline J gene. J is TRBJ2-1 and V is TRBV9; 11 bases match TRBD2. Germline lookup yields CDR1 SGDLS and CDR2 YYNGEE. This CDR3 is 15 amino acids long. V shed 0 bases and J 4 bases; nucleotides not matched to a gene: 0. CDR3 protein: CASSVASGGYNEQFF. The part of the CDR3 DNA that was read is TGTGCCAGCAGCGTAGCTAGCGGGGGGTACAATGAG.

On this clone itself: The read halts 3 residues ahead of the CDR3 end, with the missing end drawn from the germline J gene. V is TRBV2 and J is TRBJ2-6, with 9 positions matching TRBD1. The germline V gene has CDR1 SNHLY and CDR2 FYNNEI. This CDR3 has 19 amino acids. V was clipped by 2 bases and J by 0 bases; unmatched bases: 8. CDR3 amino acids: CASSESWTGDFSGANVLTF. The sequenced part of the CDR3 DNA is TGTGCCAGCAGTGAAAGTTGGACAGGGGATTTCTCTGGGGCCAACGTC.

Measured by frequency, this clone is medium-sized (0.01 to 0.1%). The sequence runs out 3 residues before the end of the CDR3; the remainder is reconstructed from the germline J gene. The V gene is TRBV19, the J gene TRBJ1-1; D not certain. CDR1 and CDR2 (germline): LNHDA, SQIVND (reference sequence). Trimming removed 6 bases from V and 1 base from J, with 15 bases in between. This CDR3 has 15 amino acids. Incomplete CDR3 DNA: TGTGCCAGTAGCCTCTATGTAGGGCAGAACACTGAA. It codes for CASSLYVGQNTE. The full CDR3 reads CASSLYVGQNTEAFF.

A note on this clone: The CDR3 extends 3 residues past the end of the read, so its final part is completed from the germline J gene. The chain recombines TRBV5-1 with TRBJ1-1; 10 bases are a match to TRBD1. CDR1 and CDR2 (germline): SGHRS, YFSETQ. After removal of 5 bases from V and 3 bases from J, the junction contained 7 bases not matched to a gene. The CDR3 covers 15 residues. The sequenced part of the CDR3 DNA is TGCGCCAGCAGGTCGACAGGGGGCGCCGACACTGAA. Translation gives CASRSTGGADTE. The entire CDR3 protein reads CASRSTGGADTEAFF.

Concerning this clone itself: The CDR3 end falls 3 residues outside the read, so it is completed with the germline J gene. This chain connects TRBV6-2 or TRBV6-3 to TRBJ1-1; TRBD1 matches at 7 bases. CDR3 size: 12 residues. The junction had 4 bases not matched to a gene; V was cut back by 5 bases and J by 7 bases. Germline CDR1 is MNHEY and CDR2 is SVGEGT. Incomplete CDR3 DNA: TGTGCCAGCAGTCAGGGGACAGTTGAA. It translates to CASSQGTVE. From start to end, the CDR3 is CASSQGTVEAFF.

As concerns this clone: Read coverage stops 3 residues before the CDR3 terminus; the germline J gene supplies the remainder. The V gene is TRBV3-1 (or the pseudogene TRBV3-2), the J gene TRBJ1-2; TRBD1 aligns across 7 bases. Per the germline V gene, CDR1 is LGHDT and CDR2 is YNNKEL (reference sequence). This CDR3 has 14 residues. The J segment lost 3 bases and the V segment lost 5 bases, leaving 6 bases of the junction unmatched. Partial CDR3 DNA: TGTGCCAGCAGCTCAAGGGGGCTAGACTATGGC. Protein product: CASSSRGLDYG. The full CDR3 protein reads CASSSRGLDYGYTF.

As to this clone: The sequence runs out 3 residues before the end of the CDR3; the remainder is reconstructed from the germline J gene. The chain combines TRBV15 with TRBJ1-4; tentatively, D is TRBD1 (5 bases). This CDR3 region has 14 residues. The germline gives CDR1 LNHNV, CDR2 YYDKDF (reference sequence). V gave up 1 base and J gave up 5 bases, with 8 bases separating them. The CDR3 here is CATSRGGENEKLFF. Partial CDR3 DNA: TGTGCCACCAGCAGAGGAGGGGAGAATGAAAAA.